The 24 T cell receptor beta chains below all came from one sample that was sequenced in a study of T-cell reconstitution after alpha-beta-depleted transplantation in children. During its preparation, the TCRbeta library received unique molecular identifiers. TCRdb independently ran MiXCR on the PCR reads; one entry per CDR3 protein. Found here are roughly 300,000 distinct CDR3 sequences, around 9.6% of them singletons; the top ten hold 10%. The specimen was PBMCs from the stem cell graft donor, collected from the stem cell graft. The receptors stem from a human donor who donated a stem cell graft to a child with SCID.

There are a few counts of this clonotype. The J gene is TRBJ2-7, the V gene TRBV7-6, with D maybe TRBD1 (5 bases). Looked up from germline, CDR1 is SGHVS and CDR2 is FNYEAQ. CDR3 length: 15 amino acids. V was clipped by 0 bases and J by 1 base, with 10 bases between them. CDR3 in amino acids: CASSLATGPSYEQYF. The CDR3 DNA sequence: TGTGCCAGCAGCTTAGCAACAGGACCTTCCTACGAGCAGTACTTC.

The chain couples TRBV11-2 to TRBJ2-3; D ambiguous. Germline CDR1 reads SGHAT; CDR2 reads FQNNGV. The V gene lost 4 bases and the J gene lost 0 bases, with 8 bases spanning the gap. This CDR3 spans 14 amino acids. In nucleotides, the CDR3 is TGTGCCAGCAGCTACCGAGATAGCACAGATACGCAGTATTTT. Its protein is CASSYRDSTDTQYF.

This clonotype was seen a few times. V usage is TRBV12-3 or TRBV12-4 and J usage is TRBJ2-3; possibly TRBD1 for D (6 bases). The CDR3 consists of 15 residues. V was shortened by 6 bases and J by 6 bases, with 19 bases between the two germline ends. The CDR3 coding sequence is TGTGCCAGCAGCCGGGGCCAGGGGACGTCGGATACGCAGTATTTT. Translating gives CASSRGQGTSDTQYF.

This clonotype occurred a few times. The rearrangement links TRBV4-1 to TRBJ1-5; tentative D call: TRBD1 (6 bases). Germline assignment: CDR1 MGHRA and CDR2 YSYEKL. This CDR3 has 16 amino acids. V lost 0 bases and J lost 8, with 17 bases in between. CDR3 nucleotide sequence: TGCGCCAGCAGCCAAGAATTCGGAGGGGGGTTCAAGCCCCAGCATTTT. Protein product: CASSQEFGGGFKPQHF.

This clonotype turned up a few times. The gene calls are TRBV27 and TRBJ1-5; 7 bases are a match to TRBD1. CDR3 size: 15 residues. V was pared by 6 bases and J by 6 bases, with 11 bases of the junction left unmatched. Germline V gene data show CDR1 as MNHEY and CDR2 as SMNVEV (reference sequence). The CDR3 sequence is CASRLTGNSGQPQHF. DNA of the CDR3: TGTGCCAGCAGGCTGACAGGGAATTCCGGTCAGCCCCAGCATTTT.

In its sample, this clonotype was seen many times. This rearrangement joins TRBV20-1 to TRBJ2-7; 7 positions match TRBD1. This CDR3 is 13 amino acids long. The junction had 8 bases not matched to a gene; V was cut back by 7 bases and J by 2 bases. Germline values: CDR1 DFQATT, CDR2 SNEGSKA (reference sequence). CDR3 DNA sequence: TGCAGTGGTGGGGGACAGAGCCCCTACGAGCAGTACTTC. Translating gives CSGGGQSPYEQYF.

This clonotype turned up a few times. The genes are TRBV7-6 and TRBJ1-3; D gene unclear. The germline gives CDR1 SGHVS, CDR2 FNYEAQ. The CDR3 sequence is 15 residues long. Between the trimmed V and J ends, which lost 5 bases and 0 bases, there was a span of 11 bases. CDR3 loop: CASSEVPSSGNTIYF. For the CDR3, the DNA is TGTGCCAGCAGCGAGGTACCGAGCTCTGGAAACACCATATATTTT.

This clonotype was recorded a few times. The rearrangement joins TRBV4-1 to TRBJ2-5; maybe TRBD2 (5 bases). Germline lookup yields CDR1 MGHRA and CDR2 YSYEKL. V lost 0 bases and J 1 base, leaving 21 bases between the germline ends. CDR3 length equals 19 residues. This chain's CDR3 is CASSQDGEDYSFLQETQYF. CDR3 nucleotides: TGCGCCAGCAGCCAAGATGGGGAAGACTACAGTTTCCTCCAAGAGACCCAGTACTTC.

There are many counts of this clonotype. This chain links TRBV12-3 or TRBV12-4 with TRBJ2-3; D is unresolved. This CDR3 comprises 12 residues. Deletions cut 7 bases from V and 0 bases from J, with 5 bases between. CDR3 DNA sequence: TGTGCCAGCACCTTGAGCACAGATACGCAGTATTTT. Protein sequence: CASTLSTDTQYF.

This clonotype occurred a few times. This chain uses TRBV9 with TRBJ1-1; D gene unclear. The CDR3 extends over 13 amino acids. From germline, CDR1 is SGDLS and CDR2 YYNGEE. The V gene lost 1 base and the J gene lost 3 bases, with 7 bases spanning the gap. CDR3 sequence reads: CASSVYGDTEAFF. DNA for the CDR3: TGTGCCAGCAGCGTATATGGTGACACTGAAGCTTTCTTT.

Ten or more counts support this clonotype. The chain joins TRBV20-1 to TRBJ1-1; 12 bases fit TRBD1. The ends lost 6 bases at V and 6 bases at J; junction bases unmatched: 14. Germline V CDR1 and CDR2: DFQATT, SNEGSKA (reference sequence). The CDR3 is 16 amino acids. CDR3 nucleotides: TGCAGTGCCGAAAACCGGGACAGGGGGCCCCGCGCTGAAGCTTTCTTT. Encoded protein: CSAENRDRGPRAEAFF.

J is TRBJ1-4 and V is TRBV4-3; no definite D call. The CDR3 runs 16 residues. V lost 4 bases and J lost 7, with 19 bases in between. Germline CDR1 is LGHNA and CDR2 is YSLEER. The chain's CDR3 is CASSLPGGQRGEKLFF. The CDR3 DNA follows: TGCGCCAGCAGCCTCCCGGGCGGCCAGCGGGGTGAAAAACTGTTTTTT.

The CDR3: CASSLTGDYGYTF. Written as DNA, the CDR3 is TGTGCCAGCAGCTTAACAGGGGACTATGGCTACACCTTC. The chain joins TRBV7-9 to TRBJ1-2; the match to TRBD1 covers 7 bases. V lost 2 bases, J lost 3 bases, and 0 bases stayed unmatched. This CDR3 spans 13 amino acids. Germline V CDR1 and CDR2: SEHNR, FQNEAQ (reference sequence).

This clonotype has more than one count but fewer than ten. The rearrangement links TRBV18 to TRBJ2-3; D ambiguous. The CDR3 loop spans 14 amino acids. Germline V CDR1 and CDR2: KGHSH, LQKENI. V lost 3 bases and J 1 base, leaving 8 bases between the germline ends. For the CDR3, the DNA is TGTGCCAGCTCACCCTCGACTGGCACAGATACGCAGTATTTT. Translated, it gives CASSPSTGTDTQYF.

This clonotype was detected only a few times. The rearrangement links TRBV11-1 to TRBJ1-2, with D perhaps matching TRBD1 (5 bases). The CDR3 sequence is 19 residues long. Germline V gives CDR1 SGHAT, CDR2 FQDESV (reference sequence). V lost 3 bases, J lost 0 bases, and 23 bases lay in between. The CDR3 region is CASSFPGDRDATTNYGYTF. The CDR3, as DNA: TGTGCCAGCAGCTTCCCCGGGGATCGGGACGCCACTACTAACTATGGCTACACCTTC.

Sample share makes this clonotype medium-sized. The chain recombines TRBV12-3 or TRBV12-4 with TRBJ2-1; 12 bases map to TRBD1. The J segment lost 10 bases and the V segment lost 6 bases, leaving 4 bases of the junction unmatched. The CDR3 loop spans 13 amino acids. The CDR3 reads CASRGTGGGEQFF. The DNA for the CDR3 is TGTGCCAGCAGGGGGACAGGGGGCGGCGAGCAGTTCTTC.

This clonotype was counted between two and nine times. This chain links TRBV7-3 with TRBJ2-1; D is possibly TRBD1 (6 bases). Looked up from germline, CDR1 is SGHTA and CDR2 is FQGTGA. The V end was cut by 5 bases, the J end by 5 bases, with 10 bases between. The CDR3 extends over 13 amino acids. This CDR3 is CASSAHRDNEQFF. DNA of the CDR3: TGTGCCAGCAGCGCCCACAGGGACAATGAGCAGTTCTTC. Looking up the rest from reference TRBV7-3 and TRBJ2-1 gives the full variable domain: GAGVSQTPSNKVTEKGKYVELRCDPISGHTALYWYRQSLGQGPEFLIYFQGTGAADDSGLPNDRFFAVRPEGSVSTLKIQRTERGDSAVYLCASSAHRDNEQFFGPGTRLTVL.

This clonotype turned up a few times. The rearrangement links TRBV7-2 to TRBJ2-1; 12 bases match TRBD2. Looked up from germline, CDR1 is SGHTA and CDR2 is FQGNSA. J gave up 4 bases and V 0 bases, and 1 base lay outside the gene matches. CDR3 length: 16 amino acids. In DNA, the CDR3 is TGTGCCAGCAGCTTAGCGACTAGCGGGGGTTACAATGAGCAGTTCTTC. It encodes CASSLATSGGYNEQFF.

The rearrangement uses TRBV9 and TRBJ2-3; 10 bases match TRBD2. Trimming took 3 bases from V and 2 from J; bases not matched to a gene: 6. Germline loops: CDR1 SGDLS, CDR2 YYNGEE. The CDR3 is made up of 16 amino acids. The CDR3 loop reads CASSGRTSGFTDTQYF. The CDR3 region has the DNA TGTGCCAGCAGCGGTAGGACTAGCGGTTTCACAGATACGCAGTATTTT.

This clonotype was seen repeatedly, ten times or more. This chain links TRBV6-5 with TRBJ2-5; TRBD2 aligns across 10 bases. The CDR3 runs to 16 residues. Trimming cost V 2 bases and J 2 bases; bases outside gene matches: 5. Germline values: CDR1 MNHEY, CDR2 SVGAGI. For the CDR3, the DNA is TGTGCCAGCAGTTACAGAGCGGGGGGGCCTCAAGAGACCCAGTACTTC. Its translation: CASSYRAGGPQETQYF.

Only a few counts were recorded for this clonotype. This chain joins TRBV7-8 and TRBJ2-7; D uncertain. Germline loops: CDR1 SGHVS, CDR2 FQNEAQ. The CDR3 has 14 residues. V was cut by 7 bases and J by 3 bases, with 16 bases left in between. The CDR3 is CASTKLTADYEQYF. The DNA of the CDR3 is TGTGCCAGCACCAAGTTGACGGCCGACTACGAGCAGTACTTC. The full variable domain, rest sourced from reference TRBV7-8 and TRBJ2-7, is GAGVSQSPRYKVAKRGQDVALRCDPISGHVSLFWYQQALGQGPEFLTYFQNEAQLDKSGLPSDRFFAERPEGSVSTLKIQRTQQEDSAVYLCASTKLTADYEQYFGPGTRLTVT.

V usage is TRBV12-3 or TRBV12-4 and J usage is TRBJ2-7; D remains ambiguous. V was clipped by 2 bases and J by 2 bases, with 7 bases between them. The CDR3 length is 13 residues. DNA of the CDR3: TGTGCCAGCAGTTTACCCGTGCCCTACGAGCAGTACTTC. Protein sequence: CASSLPVPYEQYF.

The V and J genes are TRBV6-5 and TRBJ2-3; a possible D gene is TRBD2 (5 bases). The ends were cut back, 2 bases at V and 1 base at J, with 7 bases in the middle. CDR3 size: 14 residues. CDR1 MNHEY and CDR2 SVGAGI come from the germline V gene. CDR3: CASSYERGTDTQYF. The CDR3 coding sequence is TGTGCCAGCAGTTACGAGAGGGGCACAGATACGCAGTATTTT.

Only a few counts were recorded for this clonotype. In nucleotides, the CDR3 is TGTGCCAGCAGTTTAGTGCACGGGGACTATGGCTACACCTTC. Residues: CASSLVHGDYGYTF. This chain connects TRBV27 to TRBJ1-2; D is ambiguous. Germline V gene data show CDR1 as MNHEY and CDR2 as SMNVEV (reference sequence). This CDR3 is built from 14 residues. V was pared by 2 bases and J by 3 bases, with 10 bases between.